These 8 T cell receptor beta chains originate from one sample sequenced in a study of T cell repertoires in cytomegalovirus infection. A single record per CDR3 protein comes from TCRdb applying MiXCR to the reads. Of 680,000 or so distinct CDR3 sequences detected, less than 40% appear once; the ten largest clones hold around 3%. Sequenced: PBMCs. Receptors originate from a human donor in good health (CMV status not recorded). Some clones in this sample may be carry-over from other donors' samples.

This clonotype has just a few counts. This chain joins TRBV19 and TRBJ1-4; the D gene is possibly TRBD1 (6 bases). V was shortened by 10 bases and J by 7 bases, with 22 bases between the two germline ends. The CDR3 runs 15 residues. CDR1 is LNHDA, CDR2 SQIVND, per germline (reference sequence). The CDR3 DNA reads TGTGCCACAGATGAACAAGACAGGCGGCCTGAAAAACTGTTTTTT. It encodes CATDEQDRRPEKLFF.

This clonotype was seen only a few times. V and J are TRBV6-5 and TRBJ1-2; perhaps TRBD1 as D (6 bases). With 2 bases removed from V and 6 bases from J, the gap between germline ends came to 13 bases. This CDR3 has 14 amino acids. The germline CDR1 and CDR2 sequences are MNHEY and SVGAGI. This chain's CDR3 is CASSYGGGPHGYTF. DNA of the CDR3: TGTGCCAGCAGTTACGGGGGCGGACCCCATGGCTACACCTTC.

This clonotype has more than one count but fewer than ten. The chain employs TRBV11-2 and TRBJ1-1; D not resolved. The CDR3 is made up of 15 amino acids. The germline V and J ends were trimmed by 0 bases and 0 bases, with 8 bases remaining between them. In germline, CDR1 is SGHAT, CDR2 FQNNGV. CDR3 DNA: TGTGCCAGCAGCTTAGAGTTACGGATGAACACTGAAGCTTTCTTT. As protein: CASSLELRMNTEAFF.

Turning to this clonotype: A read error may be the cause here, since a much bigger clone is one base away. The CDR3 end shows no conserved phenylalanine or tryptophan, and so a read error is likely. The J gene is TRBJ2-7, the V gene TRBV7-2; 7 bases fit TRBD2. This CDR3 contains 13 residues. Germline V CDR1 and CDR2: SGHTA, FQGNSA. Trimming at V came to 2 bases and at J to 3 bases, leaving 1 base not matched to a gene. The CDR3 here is CASSLKRDYEQYL. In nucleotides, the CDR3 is TGTGCCAGCAGCTTAAAGCGGGACTACGAGCAGTACTTA.

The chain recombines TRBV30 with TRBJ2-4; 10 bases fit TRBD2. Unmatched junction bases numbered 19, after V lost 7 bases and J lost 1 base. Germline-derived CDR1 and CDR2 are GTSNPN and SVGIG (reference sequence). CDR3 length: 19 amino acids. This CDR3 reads CASHPSGSGGGLAKNIQYF. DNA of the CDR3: TGTGCCTCACACCCTAGCGGGAGTGGGGGTGGTTTGGCCAAAAACATTCAGTACTTC.

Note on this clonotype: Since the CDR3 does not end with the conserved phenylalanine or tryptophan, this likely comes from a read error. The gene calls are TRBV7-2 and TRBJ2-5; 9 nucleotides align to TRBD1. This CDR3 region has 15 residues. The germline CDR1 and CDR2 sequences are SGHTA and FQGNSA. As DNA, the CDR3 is TGTGCCATCAGCCTACGGACAGGGGAAGGAGAGACCCAGTACTTA. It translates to CAISLRTGEGETQYL.

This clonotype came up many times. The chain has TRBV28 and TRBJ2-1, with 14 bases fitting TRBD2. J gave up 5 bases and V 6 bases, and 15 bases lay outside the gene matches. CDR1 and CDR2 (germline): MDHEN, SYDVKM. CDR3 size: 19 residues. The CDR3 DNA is TGTGCCAGCAGAAAATGGACTAGCGGGAGGCGGGAGGGCGACAATGAGCAGTTCTTC. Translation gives CASRKWTSGRREGDNEQFF.

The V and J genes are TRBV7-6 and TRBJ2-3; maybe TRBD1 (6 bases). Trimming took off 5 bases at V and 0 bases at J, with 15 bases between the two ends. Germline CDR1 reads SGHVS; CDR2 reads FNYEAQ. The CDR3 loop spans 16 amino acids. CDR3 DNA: TGTGCCAGCAGCCATGGGGACAAGGATAGCACAGATACGCAGTATTTT. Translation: CASSHGDKDSTDTQYF. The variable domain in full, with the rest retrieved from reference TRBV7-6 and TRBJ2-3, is GAGVSQSPRYKVTKRGQDVALRCDPISGHVSLYWYRQALGQGPEFLTYFNYEAQQDKSGLPNDRFSAERPEGSISTLTIQRTEQRDSAMYRCASSHGDKDSTDTQYFGPGTRLTVL.